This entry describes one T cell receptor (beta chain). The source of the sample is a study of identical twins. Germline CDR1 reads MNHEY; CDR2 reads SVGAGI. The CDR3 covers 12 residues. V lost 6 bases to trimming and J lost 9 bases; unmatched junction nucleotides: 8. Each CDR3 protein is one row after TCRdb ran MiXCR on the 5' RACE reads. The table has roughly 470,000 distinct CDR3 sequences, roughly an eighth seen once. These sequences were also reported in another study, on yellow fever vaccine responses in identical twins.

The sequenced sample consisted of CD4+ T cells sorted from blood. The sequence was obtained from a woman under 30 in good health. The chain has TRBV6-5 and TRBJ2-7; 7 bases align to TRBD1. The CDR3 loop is CASSRGQDRQYF. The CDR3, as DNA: TGTGCCAGCAGCCGCGGACAGGACAGGCAGTACTTC.